This T cell receptor beta chain came from a study of blood T cell repertoires in COVID-19. For the study at large: COVID-19 samples collected from the United States, Italy and Spain covered acute and convalescent phases.

Per the germline V gene, CDR1 is LNHDA and CDR2 is SQIVND (reference sequence). The V segment lost 5 bases and the J segment 4 bases; nucleotides outside the gene matches: 5. The CDR3 length is 15 residues. As handled by the study authors: Amplification of reference gene primers provided the estimated nucleated cell counts. Generated by immunoSEQ multiplex PCR, the TCRdb table keeps only in-frame clones and is missing some. V and J calls and clone size are copied from that table; D and trimming were computed from the DNA. The sample lists nearly 90,000 clones; approximately 88% were seen once. The specimen sequenced was peripheral blood. V usage is TRBV19 and J usage is TRBJ1-4; 9 bases agree with TRBD1. The receptor's source is an elderly man with acute or convalescent COVID-19. The CDR3 nucleotides read TGTGCCAGTAGTTCACCGGGACAGGGTAATGAAAAACTGTTTTTT. Translated, it gives CASSSPGQGNEKLFF. Complete variable domain (other parts from reference TRBV19 and TRBJ1-4): DGGITQSPKYLFRKEGQNVTLSCEQNLNHDAMYWYRQDPGQGLRLIYYSQIVNDFQKGDIAEGYSVSREKKESFPLTVTSAQKNPTAFYLCASSSPGQGNEKLFFGSGTQLSVL.